These 22 T cell receptor beta chains originate from one sample sequenced in a study of cytomegalovirus exposure and HLA in healthy donors. The PCR employed 60 Vbeta primers together with 13 Jbeta primers. The data were produced by immunoSEQ multiplex PCR, yet TCRdb's version contains in-frame clones alone and is incomplete. The data contain 120,000 or so clones, over 60% of them singletons. The sequencing input was PBMCs. The receptors originated from a woman aged 40 to 50 in good health and CMV-seropositive.

The chain carries TRBV7-2 and TRBJ2-3; 11 bases are shared with TRBD2. This CDR3 has 17 residues. Germline values: CDR1 SGHTA, CDR2 FQGNSA. V was clipped by 5 bases and J by 6 bases; unmatched bases: 13. This CDR3 reads CASSTSGGLPPGDTQYF. CDR3 nucleotides: TGTGCCAGCAGCACTAGCGGGGGCCTCCCCCCGGGGGATACGCAGTATTTT. The full variable domain, rest sourced from reference TRBV7-2 and TRBJ2-3, is GAGVSQSPSNKVTEKGKDVELRCDPISGHTALYWYRQSLGQGLEFLIYFQGNSAPDKSGLPSDRFSAERTGGSVSTLTIQRTQQEDSAVYLCASSTSGGLPPGDTQYFGPGTRLTVL.

The rearrangement uses TRBV9 and TRBJ2-1, with 9 bases matching TRBD2. This CDR3 is 15 amino acids long. Germline lookup yields CDR1 SGDLS and CDR2 YYNGEE. After removal of 3 bases from V and 10 bases from J, the junction contained 11 bases not matched to a gene. CDR3: CASSAFSGGMEEQFF. CDR3 nucleotides: TGTGCCAGCAGCGCGTTTAGCGGGGGAATGGAGGAGCAGTTCTTC.

The chain links TRBV15 to TRBJ2-7; 7 nucleotides align to TRBD1. V was clipped by 1 base and J by 0 bases; unmatched bases: 3. The CDR3 is made up of 15 amino acids. Germline loops: CDR1 LNHNV, CDR2 YYDKDF (reference sequence). This chain's CDR3 is CATSRGQGSSYEQYF. As DNA, the CDR3 is TGTGCCACCAGCAGAGGACAGGGTTCCTCCTACGAGCAGTACTTC.

This clone was recorded a few times. The rearrangement uses TRBV19 and TRBJ1-2, with D unclear. Looked up from germline, CDR1 is LNHDA and CDR2 is SQIVND (reference sequence). V lost 6 bases to trimming and J lost 4 bases, with 15 bases between them. The CDR3 is made up of 14 amino acids. This CDR3 is CASREDAGFYGYTF. The CDR3 bases are TGTGCCAGTAGGGAGGACGCGGGTTTCTATGGCTACACCTTC.

This chain uses TRBV5-1 with TRBJ1-4; D unresolved. This CDR3 spans 16 amino acids. Between the trimmed V and J ends, which lost 4 bases and 6 bases, there was a span of 19 bases. Germline-derived CDR1 and CDR2 are SGHRS and YFSETQ. The chain's CDR3 is CASSITNGERYEKLFF. In nucleotides, the CDR3 is TGCGCCAGCAGCATCACCAACGGGGAGCGGTATGAAAAACTGTTTTTT.

The J gene is TRBJ2-5, the V gene TRBV14, with 8 bases aligning to TRBD2. The germline CDR1 and CDR2 sequences are SGHDN and FVKESK. This CDR3 region has 14 residues. Trimming removed 6 bases from V and 4 bases from J; junction bases left unmatched: 7. This chain's CDR3 is CASSPRAGGETQYF. The DNA of the CDR3 is TGTGCCAGCAGTCCAAGGGCGGGAGGAGAGACCCAGTACTTC.

The chain carries TRBV29-1 and TRBJ2-1; the D is unclear. Germline CDR1 is SQVTM and CDR2 is ANQGSEA. Trimming took 3 bases from V and 2 from J, leaving 2 bases between them. CDR3 length equals 11 residues. In DNA form, the CDR3 reads TGCAGCGTTGACGCCTACAATGAGCAGTTCTTC. Translated: CSVDAYNEQFF.

This rearrangement joins TRBV10-2 to TRBJ2-7; D gene unclear. This CDR3 is 13 amino acids long. With 3 bases removed from V and 4 bases from J, the gap between germline ends came to 10 bases. CDR1 is WSHSY and CDR2 is SAAADI in the germline V gene. The CDR3 sequence is CASSEPHKYEQYF. The CDR3 region has the DNA TGCGCCAGCAGTGAACCCCACAAATACGAGCAGTACTTC.

This clone was picked up a small number of times. The chain couples TRBV2 to TRBJ2-5; TRBD1 matches at 11 bases. V was clipped by 8 bases and J by 5 bases; unmatched bases: 13. The CDR3 contains 16 residues. Germline V gene sequence: CDR1 SNHLY, CDR2 FYNNEI. The CDR3 nucleotides are TGTGCCAGCCGGGCGGGGACAGGGGGGCTAAAGGAGACCCAGTACTTC. Translation gives CASRAGTGGLKETQYF.

The chain joins TRBV6-5 to TRBJ2-6; a possible D gene is TRBD1 (5 bases). Trimming took off 4 bases at V and 4 bases at J, with 8 bases between the two ends. Germline CDR1 reads MNHEY; CDR2 reads SVGAGI. CDR3 length equals 14 residues. The CDR3 is CASSFRQGANVLTF. The CDR3 nucleotides read TGTGCCAGCAGTTTCCGACAGGGGGCCAACGTCCTGACTTTC.

This clone has a handful of counts. The chain links TRBV7-9 to TRBJ2-7; 9 positions match TRBD2. Germline CDR1 reads SEHNR; CDR2 reads FQNEAQ (reference sequence). This CDR3 is 15 amino acids long. Trimming cost V 5 bases and J 5 bases; bases outside gene matches: 10. This CDR3 reads CASSLIAGARHEQYF. The CDR3 bases are TGTGCCAGCAGCCTGATAGCGGGAGCTCGCCACGAGCAGTACTTC.

The chain has TRBV11-3 and TRBJ1-1; 9 bases match TRBD1. The germline V gene encodes CDR1 SGHNT and CDR2 YENEEA. J gave up 4 bases and V 1 base, and 4 bases lay outside the gene matches. The CDR3 extends over 15 amino acids. The CDR3 DNA is TGTGCCAGCAGCTTAGGATGGGACAGGGTCACTGAAGCTTTCTTT. The encoded protein is CASSLGWDRVTEAFF. Looking up the rest from reference TRBV11-3 and TRBJ1-1 gives the full variable domain: EAGVVQSPRYKIIEKKQPVAFWCNPISGHNTLYWYLQNLGQGPELLIRYENEEAVDDSQLPKDRFSAERLKGVDSTLKIQPAELGDSAVYLCASSLGWDRVTEAFFGQGTRLTVV.

V is TRBV19 and J is TRBJ1-5, with 8 bases that match TRBD1. This CDR3 comprises 16 residues. The junction had 7 bases not matched to a gene; V was cut back by 0 bases and J by 6 bases. CDR1 LNHDA and CDR2 SQIVND come from the germline V gene (reference sequence). The CDR3 region is CASSIEAGGVFQPQHF. In nucleotides, the CDR3 is TGTGCCAGTAGTATAGAGGCAGGGGGCGTCTTTCAGCCCCAGCATTTT. Based on the CDR3 plus reference TRBV19 and TRBJ1-5, the full variable domain is DGGITQSPKYLFRKEGQNVTLSCEQNLNHDAMYWYRQDPGQGLRLIYYSQIVNDFQKGDIAEGYSVSREKKESFPLTVTSAQKNPTAFYLCASSIEAGGVFQPQHFGDGTRLSIL.

The rearrangement joins TRBV27 to TRBJ1-1, with D possibly being TRBD1 (6 bases). This CDR3 contains 12 residues. Germline assignment: CDR1 MNHEY and CDR2 SMNVEV (reference sequence). V dropped 6 bases and J dropped 2 bases, with 7 bases sitting between them. The chain's CDR3 is CASRQGNTEAFF. The CDR3, as DNA: TGTGCCAGCAGACAGGGAAACACTGAAGCTTTCTTT.

This clone was found a few times. The chain uses TRBV9 and TRBJ1-2; D not resolved. Trimming cost V 0 bases and J 2 bases, with 11 bases left between them. The CDR3 runs to 15 residues. Germline values: CDR1 SGDLS, CDR2 YYNGEE. The CDR3 bases are TGTGCCAGCAGCGTAGGATCCGGGGTCAACTATGGCTACACCTTC. This translates into CASSVGSGVNYGYTF.

The V and J genes are TRBV30 and TRBJ1-5; 8 bases fit TRBD1. The CDR3 loop spans 15 amino acids. Germline V gene lookup returns CDR1 GTSNPN and CDR2 SVGIG (reference sequence). The junction had 6 bases not matched to a gene; V was cut back by 3 bases and J by 2 bases. DNA for the CDR3: TGTGCCTGGAGGGACCCGGGACAGGGCAATCAGCCCCAGCATTTT. Translating gives CAWRDPGQGNQPQHF.

This chain connects TRBV28 to TRBJ2-7; TRBD2 matches at 9 bases. This CDR3 has 14 residues. With 3 bases clipped from V and 1 base from J, the junction kept 1 base outside the gene matches. Germline CDR1 and CDR2: MDHEN and SYDVKM. CDR3 nucleotides: TGTGCCAGCAGTTTTGCGGGAGGGTCCTACGAGCAGTACTTC. Translated, it gives CASSFAGGSYEQYF.

This chain uses TRBV6-5 with TRBJ2-5, with TRBD2 as a possible D gene (5 bases). The closer fit of TRBJ2-7 to the DNA end suggests the J call may be wrong. The CDR3 runs to 15 residues. The germline CDR1 and CDR2 sequences are MNHEY and SVGAGI. DNA of the CDR3: TGTGCCAGCAGTTACGTCCGGAGGACCTCCTACGAGCAGTACTTC. Its protein product is CASSYVRRTSYEQYF.

This chain joins TRBV10-3 and TRBJ2-3, with D tentatively TRBD2 (5 bases). V lost 8 bases and J 3 bases, leaving 12 bases between the germline ends. Germline assignment: CDR1 ENHRY and CDR2 SYGVKD. The CDR3 consists of 13 residues. The CDR3 region is CAIAPGTTDTQYF. The CDR3 region has the DNA TGTGCCATCGCTCCGGGAACGACAGATACGCAGTATTTT.

The chain joins TRBV18 to TRBJ1-1; D might be TRBD1 (6 bases). Germline CDR1 is KGHSH and CDR2 is LQKENI. The CDR3 is 13 amino acids. Trimming removed 1 base from V and 7 bases from J, with 10 bases in between. The CDR3 here is CASSPLAGDEAFF. CDR3 sequence (DNA): TGTGCCAGCTCACCACTGGCAGGGGATGAAGCTTTCTTT.

The chain combines TRBV5-1 with TRBJ2-1; 7 bases agree with TRBD1. Germline-derived CDR1 and CDR2 are SGHRS and YFSETQ. The CDR3 has 14 residues. V was clipped by 4 bases and J by 1 base; unmatched bases: 2. The CDR3 reads CASSAQGSYNEQFF. The CDR3 DNA follows: TGCGCCAGCAGCGCACAGGGGTCCTACAATGAGCAGTTCTTC.

The V gene is TRBV6-1, the J gene TRBJ1-5; D perhaps matches TRBD1 (5 bases). The V gene's germline CDR1 is MNHNS and CDR2 SASEGT. The CDR3 totals 15 residues. The V and J ends lost 5 bases and 3 bases respectively, with 14 bases between them. CDR3 bases: TGTGCCAGCAGTCTCCCACTGGACACCAATCAGCCCCAGCATTTT. This sequence encodes CASSLPLDTNQPQHF.